This passage covers 24 T cell receptor beta chains from one sample sequenced in a study of blood T cell repertoires in COVID-19. Assay: immunoSEQ multiplex PCR; the TCRdb copy retains only in-frame clones and omits some. The data hold some 400,000 clones, with around 87% observed a single time. The sample taken for sequencing was peripheral blood. The source is a woman in her twenties or thirties with COVID-19, enrolled during active disease.

This chain connects TRBV9 to TRBJ2-5, with 8 bases aligning to TRBD1. Germline CDR1 reads SGDLS; CDR2 reads YYNGEE. The CDR3 consists of 13 residues. V lost 4 bases to trimming and J lost 6 bases; unmatched junction nucleotides: 5. In DNA, the CDR3 is TGTGCCAGCAGCCCAGGGGGCCTGAAGACCCAGTACTTC. This gives the protein CASSPGGLKTQYF.

The V gene is TRBV28, the J gene TRBJ2-5; TRBD1 might be the D (5 bases). Trimming removed 8 bases from V and 2 bases from J, with 9 bases in between. Germline V lookup: CDR1 MDHEN, CDR2 SYDVKM. The CDR3 consists of 12 residues. The CDR3 spells CASCRGQETQYF. CDR3 coding DNA: TGTGCCAGCTGTAGGGGACAAGAGACCCAGTACTTC.

The V call is TRBV4-1, the J call TRBJ1-2; D not certain. V shed 1 base and J shed 7 bases, with 10 bases lying between them. The germline V gene encodes CDR1 MGHRA and CDR2 YSYEKL. The CDR3 contains 13 residues. The CDR3 loop reads CASSQVPVRGYTF. CDR3 nucleotide sequence: TGCGCCAGCAGCCAAGTCCCGGTGCGTGGCTACACCTTC.

This clone appeared once. The chain combines TRBV6-4 with TRBJ1-4; D may be TRBD1 (6 bases). Germline assignment: CDR1 MRHNA and CDR2 SNTAGT. The CDR3 has 16 residues. Trimming removed 11 bases from V and 0 bases from J, with 19 bases in between. CDR3: CAPRGGAQATNEKLFF. CDR3 sequence (DNA): TGTGCCCCCAGGGGTGGGGCGCAAGCAACTAATGAAAAACTGTTTTTT.

The gene calls are TRBV6-4 and TRBJ1-1, with a tentative D call TRBD1 (5 bases). Germline V gene data show CDR1 as MRHNA and CDR2 as SNTAGT. V was pared by 10 bases and J by 3 bases, with 15 bases between. The CDR3 runs to 13 residues. As DNA, the CDR3 is TGTGCCACCTCCAGGGAAGCGTACACTGAAGCTTTCTTT. Amino acids: CATSREAYTEAFF.

This chain connects TRBV6-4 to TRBJ2-1; TRBD1 matches 12 bases. The CDR3 totals 16 residues. The V and J ends lost 6 bases and 9 bases, in that order; junction bases with no gene match: 12. Germline-derived CDR1 and CDR2 are MRHNA and SNTAGT. The CDR3 nucleotides are TGTGCCAGCAGACCGAGGGGACAGGGGGCTCCCGGTGAGCAGTTCTTC. It encodes CASRPRGQGAPGEQFF.

This chain joins TRBV2 and TRBJ2-7; 9 positions agree with TRBD1. Germline CDR1 reads SNHLY; CDR2 reads FYNNEI. J was trimmed by 2 bases and V by 5 bases; bases with no gene match: 4. CDR3 length: 14 residues. CDR3 DNA: TGTGCCAGCAGTCCGGGACAGGGAGCCTACGAGCAGTACTTC. Its translation is CASSPGQGAYEQYF.

The J gene is TRBJ2-2, the V gene TRBV9, with D possibly matching TRBD1 (5 bases). CDR1 is SGDLS and CDR2 is YYNGEE in the germline V gene. The CDR3 spans 13 residues. Between the trimmed V and J ends, which lost 3 bases and 5 bases, there was a span of 8 bases. The CDR3 DNA is TGTGCCAGCAGCGGAAGGGGAACCGGGGAGCTGTTTTTT. Its translation is CASSGRGTGELFF.

J is TRBJ2-1 and V is TRBV20-1; 8 bases are shared with TRBD2. The CDR3 is made up of 14 amino acids. Germline loops: CDR1 DFQATT, CDR2 SNEGSKA (reference sequence). J gave up 6 bases and V 3 bases, and 7 bases lay outside the gene matches. DNA of the CDR3: TGCAGTGCTAGTAGTCTAGCGGGCCTCAATGAGCAGTTCTTC. Translated, it gives CSASSLAGLNEQFF.

This sequence joins TRBV4-3 and TRBJ1-2; D is unclear. Germline V gene lookup returns CDR1 LGHNA and CDR2 YSLEER. This CDR3 comprises 16 residues. V lost 4 bases and J lost 5, with 20 bases in between. CDR3 sequence reads: CASSPWTAGVPYGYTF. The CDR3 bases are TGCGCCAGCAGCCCATGGACGGCGGGCGTTCCTTATGGCTACACCTTC.

The chain links TRBV28 to TRBJ2-3; 8 positions agree with TRBD2. With 6 bases clipped from V and 6 bases from J, the junction kept 11 bases outside the gene matches. The CDR3 has 15 amino acids. Germline CDR1 MDHEN, CDR2 SYDVKM. The chain's CDR3 is CASSTAGEGVDTQYF. The CDR3 nucleotides read TGTGCCAGCAGCACAGCGGGAGAGGGAGTGGATACGCAGTATTTT.

This clone occurred once. J is TRBJ2-1 and V is TRBV28; 7 bases fit TRBD2. Germline V lookup: CDR1 MDHEN, CDR2 SYDVKM. The trim removed 8 bases at V and 5 bases at J, leaving 21 bases unmatched. The CDR3 consists of 18 residues. The CDR3 DNA reads as TGTGCCAGCTCCCCGACTAGCACTCCCTTCCGCCAGAACAATGAGCAGTTCTTC. It is translated as CASSPTSTPFRQNNEQFF.

The rearrangement uses TRBV6-5 and TRBJ2-2; TRBD1 aligns across 9 bases. The germline V gene encodes CDR1 MNHEY and CDR2 SVGAGI. The CDR3 contains 15 residues. V trimming: 6 bases; J trimming: 4 bases; junction bases outside the gene matches: 6. The CDR3 here is CASSRDRVITGELFF. The CDR3 DNA sequence: TGTGCCAGCAGCCGGGACAGGGTGATCACCGGGGAGCTGTTTTTT.

The chain combines TRBV4-1 with TRBJ2-4, with 12 bases identical to TRBD2. Germline assignment: CDR1 MGHRA and CDR2 YSYEKL. Trimming took 4 bases from V and 2 from J; bases not matched to a gene: 3. The CDR3 length is 16 residues. The CDR3 region has the DNA TGCGCCAGCAGCCCGAGGACTAGCGGGACCAAAAACATTCAGTACTTC. Translating gives CASSPRTSGTKNIQYF.

The chain couples TRBV7-9 to TRBJ1-1, with a possible D match to TRBD1 (5 bases). Deletions cut 2 bases from V and 0 bases from J, with 7 bases between. The germline CDR1 and CDR2 sequences are SEHNR and FQNEAQ (reference sequence). This CDR3 is 14 amino acids long. This CDR3 reads CASSLRQLNTEAFF. The CDR3 region has the DNA TGTGCCAGCAGCTTAAGACAGCTGAACACTGAAGCTTTCTTT.

The rearrangement uses TRBV6-8 and TRBJ2-1; a possible D gene is TRBD1 (5 bases). Germline V gives CDR1 MNHGY, CDR2 SAAAGT. This CDR3 is 14 amino acids long. Trimming pared 6 bases from V and 8 bases from J, leaving 17 bases between. This CDR3 reads CASRQTGLWDEQFF. The CDR3 nucleotides read TGTGCCAGCAGACAAACAGGCCTCTGGGATGAGCAGTTCTTC.

This rearrangement joins TRBV28 to TRBJ1-5; TRBD1 is a possible D gene (6 bases). With 4 bases removed from V and 1 base from J, the gap between germline ends came to 11 bases. The CDR3 extends over 15 amino acids. The germline V gene has CDR1 MDHEN and CDR2 SYDVKM. Here the CDR3 reads CASSSGGGSNQPQHF. The CDR3 DNA follows: TGTGCCAGCAGTTCGGGGGGCGGAAGCAATCAGCCCCAGCATTTT.

The chain has TRBV13 and TRBJ2-5, with 8 positions matching TRBD1. This CDR3 region has 15 residues. The germline V gene has CDR1 PRHDT and CDR2 FYEKMQ (reference sequence). V lost 5 bases, J lost 4 bases, and 9 bases stayed unmatched. The CDR3 reads CASSRIQGVRETQYF. In DNA, the CDR3 is TGTGCCAGCAGCCGAATACAGGGGGTTAGAGAGACCCAGTACTTC.

The chain is built from TRBV27 and TRBJ1-4; a possible D gene is TRBD1 (5 bases). Germline CDR1 and CDR2: MNHEY and SMNVEV (reference sequence). The ends were cut back, 2 bases at V and 0 bases at J, with 16 bases in the middle. This CDR3 comprises 18 residues. The DNA for the CDR3 is TGTGCCAGCAGTTTAGGGGCAGGAGCTCATGCAACTAATGAAAAACTGTTTTTT. Translation gives CASSLGAGAHATNEKLFF.

The rearrangement links TRBV19 to TRBJ2-5, with D unclear. The CDR3 has 13 amino acids. CDR1 and CDR2 (germline): LNHDA, SQIVND (reference sequence). V lost 3 bases and J lost 5, with 10 bases in between. CDR3 nucleotide sequence: TGTGCCAGTAGTATGCAGAACCCGGAGACCCAGTACTTC. This encodes CASSMQNPETQYF. The variable domain in full, completed from reference TRBV19 and TRBJ2-5, reads DGGITQSPKYLFRKEGQNVTLSCEQNLNHDAMYWYRQDPGQGLRLIYYSQIVNDFQKGDIAEGYSVSREKKESFPLTVTSAQKNPTAFYLCASSMQNPETQYFGPGTRLLVL.

The V call is TRBV30, the J call TRBJ2-3; D gene unclear. The CDR3 is made up of 11 amino acids. The V end lost 4 bases, the J end lost 4 bases, and 6 bases lay between the germline ends. CDR1 GTSNPN and CDR2 SVGIG come from the germline V gene (reference sequence). The CDR3 nucleotides read TGTGCCTGGACCACAGCAGATACGCAGTATTTT. Translating it yields CAWTTADTQYF. Based on the CDR3 plus reference TRBV30 and TRBJ2-3, the full variable domain is SQTIHQWPATLVQPVGSPLSLECTVEGTSNPNLYWYRQAAGRGLQLLFYSVGIGQISSEVPQNLSASRPQDRQFILSSKKLLLSDSGFYLCAWTTADTQYFGPGTRLTVL.

The chain couples TRBV27 to TRBJ2-7; D gene unclear. The CDR3 has 14 residues. The V end lost 2 bases, the J end lost 0 bases, and 8 bases lay between the germline ends. The germline V gene has CDR1 MNHEY and CDR2 SMNVEV (reference sequence). The CDR3 bases are TGTGCCAGCAGTTTAGTTAGGAGCTCCTACGAGCAGTACTTC. Translating it yields CASSLVRSSYEQYF.

The V call is TRBV24-1, the J call TRBJ1-2; possible D gene TRBD1, 6 bases. CDR1 is KGHDR, CDR2 SFDVKD, per germline. The length of the CDR3 is 14 residues. V gave up 1 base and J gave up 5 bases, with 10 bases separating them. The CDR3 DNA reads as TGTGCCACCAGTGATTTCGACAGGACTTATGGCTACACCTTC. This sequence encodes CATSDFDRTYGYTF.

The chain combines TRBV5-1 with TRBJ2-1; 7 bases map to TRBD2. The CDR3 is 16 amino acids. The ends lost 0 bases at V and 3 bases at J; junction bases unmatched: 6. Per the germline V gene, CDR1 is SGHRS and CDR2 is YFSETQ. CDR3 in DNA: TGCGCCAGCAGCTTGGTGTCTAGCGGAGACTACAATGAGCAGTTCTTC. Protein: CASSLVSSGDYNEQFF. Full variable domain (remainder filled in from reference TRBV5-1 and TRBJ2-1): KAGVTQTPRYLIKTRGQQVTLSCSPISGHRSVSWYQQTPGQGLQFLFEYFSETQRNKGNFPGRFSGRQFSNSRSEMNVSTLELGDSALYLCASSLVSSGDYNEQFFGPGTRLTVL.